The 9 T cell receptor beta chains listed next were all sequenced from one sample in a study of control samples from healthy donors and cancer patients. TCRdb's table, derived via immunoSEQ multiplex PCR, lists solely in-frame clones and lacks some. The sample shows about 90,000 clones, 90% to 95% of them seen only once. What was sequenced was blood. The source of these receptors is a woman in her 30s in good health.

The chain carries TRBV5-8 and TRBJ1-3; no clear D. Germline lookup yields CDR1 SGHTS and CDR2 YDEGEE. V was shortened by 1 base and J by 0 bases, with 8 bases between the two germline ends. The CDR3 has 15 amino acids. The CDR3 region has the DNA TGTGCCAGCAGCTTGAACCGCGTCTCTGGAAACACCATATATTTT. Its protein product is CASSLNRVSGNTIYF.

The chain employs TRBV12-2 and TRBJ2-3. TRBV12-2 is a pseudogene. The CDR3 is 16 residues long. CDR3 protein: CASLLDTFDFTDTQYF. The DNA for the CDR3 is TGTGCAAGTCTCCTAGACACCTTCGATTTCACAGATACGCAGTATTTT.

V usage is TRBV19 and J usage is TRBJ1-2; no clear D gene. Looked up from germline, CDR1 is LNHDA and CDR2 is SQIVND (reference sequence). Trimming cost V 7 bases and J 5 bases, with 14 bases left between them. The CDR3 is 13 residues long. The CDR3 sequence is CASTLFGWYGYTF. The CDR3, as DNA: TGTGCCAGTACCCTATTTGGATGGTATGGCTACACCTTC.

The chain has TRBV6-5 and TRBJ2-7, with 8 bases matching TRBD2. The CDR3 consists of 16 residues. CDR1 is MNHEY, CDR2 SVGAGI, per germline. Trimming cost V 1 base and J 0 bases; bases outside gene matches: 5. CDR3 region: CASSYYRGGISYEQYF. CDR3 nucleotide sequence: TGTGCCAGCAGTTACTACCGGGGGGGCATCTCCTACGAGCAGTACTTC.

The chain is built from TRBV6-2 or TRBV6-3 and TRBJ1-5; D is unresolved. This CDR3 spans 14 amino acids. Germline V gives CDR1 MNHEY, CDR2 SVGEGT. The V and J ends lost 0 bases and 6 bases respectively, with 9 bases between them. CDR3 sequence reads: CASSYSYLGQPQHF. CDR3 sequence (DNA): TGTGCCAGCAGTTACTCCTACTTGGGTCAGCCCCAGCATTTT.

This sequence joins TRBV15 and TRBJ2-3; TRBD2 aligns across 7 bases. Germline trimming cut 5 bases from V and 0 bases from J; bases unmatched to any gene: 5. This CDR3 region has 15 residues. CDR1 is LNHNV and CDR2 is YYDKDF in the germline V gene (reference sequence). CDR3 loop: CATSRGDLSTDTQYF. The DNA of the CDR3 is TGTGCCACCAGCCGGGGGGACCTTAGCACAGATACGCAGTATTTT.

For the CDR3, the DNA is TGTGCCAGCAGTTGGGCCGGACGGATTGGTGAAAAACTGTTTTTT. Encoded protein: CASSWAGRIGEKLFF. The chain has TRBV28 and TRBJ1-4; D is undetermined. This CDR3 has 15 amino acids. Per germline, CDR1 MDHEN and CDR2 SYDVKM. With 4 bases removed from V and 7 bases from J, the gap between germline ends came to 16 bases.

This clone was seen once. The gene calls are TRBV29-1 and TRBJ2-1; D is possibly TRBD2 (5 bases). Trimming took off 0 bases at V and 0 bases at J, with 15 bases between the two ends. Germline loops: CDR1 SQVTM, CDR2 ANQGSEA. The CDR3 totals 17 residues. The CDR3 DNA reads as TGCAGCGTTGAAGATCTTCAGCAGCGGAACTCCTACAATGAGCAGTTCTTC. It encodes CSVEDLQQRNSYNEQFF.

CDR3 DNA sequence: TGTGCCAGCAGCACATTACTAGGGACAGAGGGCTACACCTTC. Protein sequence: CASSTLLGTEGYTF. The chain employs TRBV7-8 and TRBJ1-2; 7 bases line up with TRBD1. Trimming took 5 bases from V and 8 from J; bases not matched to a gene: 11. The CDR3 runs 14 residues. The germline V gene encodes CDR1 SGHVS and CDR2 FQNEAQ. Drawing the rest from reference TRBV7-8 and TRBJ1-2, the complete variable domain is GAGVSQSPRYKVAKRGQDVALRCDPISGHVSLFWYQQALGQGPEFLTYFQNEAQLDKSGLPSDRFFAERPEGSVSTLKIQRTQQEDSAVYLCASSTLLGTEGYTFGSGTRLTVV.